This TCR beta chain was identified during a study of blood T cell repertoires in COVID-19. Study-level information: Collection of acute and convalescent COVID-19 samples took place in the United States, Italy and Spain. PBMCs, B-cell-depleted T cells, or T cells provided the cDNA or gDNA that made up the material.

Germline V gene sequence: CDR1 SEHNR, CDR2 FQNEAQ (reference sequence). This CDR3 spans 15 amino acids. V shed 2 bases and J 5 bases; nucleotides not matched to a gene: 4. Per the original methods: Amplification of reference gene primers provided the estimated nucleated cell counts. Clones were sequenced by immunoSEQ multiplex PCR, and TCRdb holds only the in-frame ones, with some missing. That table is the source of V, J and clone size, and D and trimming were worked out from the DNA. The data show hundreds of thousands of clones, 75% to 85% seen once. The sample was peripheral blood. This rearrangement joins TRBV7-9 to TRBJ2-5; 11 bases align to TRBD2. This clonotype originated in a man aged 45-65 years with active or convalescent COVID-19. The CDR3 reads CASSLSSGRRETQYF. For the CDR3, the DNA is TGTGCCAGCAGCTTATCTAGCGGGAGGCGGGAGACCCAGTACTTC.